This TCR beta chain appears in the sequencing data of a study of shared clonotypes between healthy human individuals. The assay was immunoSEQ multiplex PCR, and TCRdb's table has in-frame clones only and misses some. The data show approximately 2,000,000 clones, 90% to 95% seen once. There are a few counts of this clone. The antigen is undetermined. There are 15 residues in the CDR3. The ends were cut back, 0 bases at V and 3 bases at J, with 12 bases in the middle. CDR1 is SGHRS and CDR2 is YFSETQ in the germline V gene. Study-wide points: The low donor count limited represented genetic and exposure-history diversity.

The naive CD8 population came from CD45RO-negative cells selected for CCR7, without terminally differentiated effector memory CD45RA+ cells. This TCR derives from a man younger than 30 in good health. Some clones in this sample may be carry-over from other donors' samples. The V gene is TRBV5-1, the J gene TRBJ1-1; perhaps TRBD1 as D (5 bases). The specimen was naive CD8+ T cells from PBMCs. The CDR3 DNA is TGCGCCAGCAGCTTGGCAGGGCTCTGGGACACTGAAGCTTTCTTT. Its translation is CASSLAGLWDTEAFF.